The 20 T cell receptor beta chains reported below all come from one sample, sequenced in a study of OX40 agonist ivuxolimab in advanced cancers. Clones were sequenced by immunoSEQ multiplex PCR, and TCRdb holds only the in-frame ones, with some missing. Of tens of thousands of clones listed, around 80% were seen once; the top ten hold 5%. The specimen comprised CD4+ or CD8+ T cells sorted from blood, sampled in a trial of the OX40 agonist ivuxolimab. The receptors shown here come from an adult with an advanced solid tumor such as melanoma, head and neck, liver or kidney cancer.

The chain carries TRBV9 and TRBJ2-3, with unresolved D. The germline CDR1 and CDR2 sequences are SGDLS and YYNGEE. Trimming shortened V by 0 bases and J by 7 bases, and 9 bases separated the two germline ends. The CDR3 is made up of 13 amino acids. For the CDR3, the DNA is TGTGCCAGCAGCGTAGGAGGCCAATATACGCAGTATTTT. The encoded protein is CASSVGGQYTQYF.

V is TRBV18 and J is TRBJ1-1; 9 positions agree with TRBD1. V shed 6 bases and J 4 bases; nucleotides not matched to a gene: 21. The CDR3 totals 19 residues. CDR1 and CDR2 (germline): KGHSH, LQKENI. CDR3 nucleotide sequence: TGTGCCAGCTCCCTTTATAGTTCTAGGACAGGGGACGGGGGCACTGAAGCTTTCTTT. Residues: CASSLYSSRTGDGGTEAFF.

This clone has a handful of counts. The chain carries TRBV18 and TRBJ1-2; 9 positions match TRBD1. J was trimmed by 12 bases and V by 3 bases; bases with no gene match: 8. This CDR3 is built from 13 residues. The V gene's germline CDR1 is KGHSH and CDR2 LQKENI. The DNA for the CDR3 is TGTGCCAGCTCACCCGACAGGGGGGCCTCAAACACCTTC. Its translation: CASSPDRGASNTF.

This clone was recorded only once. The CDR3 loop reads CATQQQAKANEKLFF. As DNA, the CDR3 is TGTGCCACCCAGCAGCAGGCTAAGGCTAATGAAAAACTGTTTTTT. V usage is TRBV15 and J usage is TRBJ1-4, with D hard to call. Deletions cut 8 bases from V and 3 bases from J, with 16 bases between. This CDR3 spans 15 amino acids. Germline-derived CDR1 and CDR2 are LNHNV and YYDKDF (reference sequence).

The rearrangement links TRBV7-2 to TRBJ1-1, with TRBD1 identical over 9 bases. The length of the CDR3 is 14 residues. J lost 7 bases, V lost 3 bases, and 6 bases had no gene match. The germline gives CDR1 SGHTA, CDR2 FQGNSA. CDR3 nucleotides: TGTGCCAGCAGCTTCGGACAGGGGATGGGTGAAGCTTTCTTT. Protein product: CASSFGQGMGEAFF.

The chain combines TRBV6-5 with TRBJ2-7, with a possible D match to TRBD2 (7 bases). V lost 7 bases to trimming and J lost 0 bases, with 16 bases between them. The CDR3 extends over 15 amino acids. Germline CDR1 reads MNHEY; CDR2 reads SVGAGI. CDR3 bases: TGTGCCAGCACCTTAGGGGGGGCTAGCTCCTACGAGCAGTACTTC. As protein: CASTLGGASSYEQYF.

This clone has just a few counts. V gene TRBV19 combines with J gene TRBJ2-3, with D unclear. Germline loops: CDR1 LNHDA, CDR2 SQIVND (reference sequence). The V and J ends lost 5 bases and 3 bases respectively, with 6 bases between them. The CDR3 length is 12 residues. The CDR3 DNA reads TGTGCCAGTAGTTTGGCGACAGATACGCAGTATTTT. This gives the protein CASSLATDTQYF.

The CDR3 DNA follows: TGTGCCAGCAGACCAACTAGCGGGAGTTCCGATGAGCAGTTCTTC. Translating gives CASRPTSGSSDEQFF. The gene calls are TRBV6-5 and TRBJ2-1; 11 bases are shared with TRBD2. Germline trimming cut 6 bases from V and 8 bases from J; bases unmatched to any gene: 9. This CDR3 is 15 amino acids long. From germline, CDR1 is MNHEY and CDR2 SVGAGI.

The V call is TRBV28, the J call TRBJ1-1; a possible D gene is TRBD1 (5 bases). In germline, CDR1 is MDHEN, CDR2 SYDVKM. The CDR3 is made up of 13 amino acids. V was clipped by 5 bases and J by 1 base, with 8 bases between them. CDR3 residues: CASSLQGNTEAFF. DNA of the CDR3: TGTGCCAGCAGTCTCCAGGGGAACACTGAAGCTTTCTTT.

The V gene is TRBV2, the J gene TRBJ1-5, with D hard to call. There are 13 residues in the CDR3. From germline, CDR1 is SNHLY and CDR2 FYNNEI. V shed 4 bases and J shed 4 bases, with 8 bases lying between them. The CDR3 nucleotides are TGTGCCAGCAGTGTCTCCTTGAATCAGCCCCAGCATTTT. It is translated as CASSVSLNQPQHF.

The J gene is TRBJ1-5, the V gene TRBV18; D might be TRBD1 (6 bases). Trimming cost V 3 bases and J 6 bases, with 15 bases left between them. CDR1 and CDR2 (germline): KGHSH, LQKENI. The CDR3 extends over 15 amino acids. The CDR3 here is CASSPGEGVGQPQHF. The CDR3 DNA is TGTGCCAGCTCACCCGGGGAGGGGGTCGGTCAGCCCCAGCATTTT.

This sequence joins TRBV14 and TRBJ2-1, with TRBD1 identical over 9 bases. CDR1 is SGHDN and CDR2 is FVKESK in the germline V gene. With 5 bases clipped from V and 7 bases from J, the junction kept 9 bases outside the gene matches. This CDR3 is built from 15 residues. CDR3 bases: TGTGCCAGCAGCTTTCCACAGGGGGCGCGAAATGAGCAGTTCTTC. Its protein is CASSFPQGARNEQFF.

This sequence joins TRBV18 and TRBJ2-4; 7 bases are a match to TRBD2. V trimming: 6 bases; J trimming: 0 bases; junction bases outside the gene matches: 5. CDR1 and CDR2 (germline): KGHSH, LQKENI. This CDR3 is built from 15 residues. The CDR3 coding sequence is TGTGCCAGCTCGCGGGACTACCTAGCCAAAAACATTCAGTACTTC. Translation: CASSRDYLAKNIQYF.

J is TRBJ2-3 and V is TRBV4-1; TRBD2 matches at 8 bases. V shed 6 bases and J 2 bases; nucleotides not matched to a gene: 4. This CDR3 is 14 amino acids long. Germline V gene data show CDR1 as MGHRA and CDR2 as YSYEKL. The CDR3 here is CASSRSGTTDTQYF. In DNA form, the CDR3 reads TGCGCCAGCAGTCGTAGCGGGACCACAGATACGCAGTATTTT.

The chain recombines TRBV19 with TRBJ1-3, with TRBD1 identical over 7 bases. The CDR3 sequence is 14 residues long. The V and J ends lost 5 bases and 2 bases, in that order; junction bases with no gene match: 3. Germline CDR1 and CDR2: LNHDA and SQIVND (reference sequence). The CDR3 nucleotides are TGTGCCAGTAGTCTGACAGGGACTGGAAACACCATATATTTT. This encodes CASSLTGTGNTIYF.

V usage is TRBV7-2 and J usage is TRBJ1-5; no reliable D call. The CDR3 covers 14 residues. V lost 4 bases, J lost 8 bases, and 15 bases lay in between. The germline V gene encodes CDR1 SGHTA and CDR2 FQGNSA. The CDR3 loop reads CASSSFLGGEPQHF. The CDR3 DNA is TGTGCCAGCAGCTCTTTCTTGGGTGGGGAGCCCCAGCATTTT.

V usage is TRBV19 and J usage is TRBJ1-1, with 7 bases matching TRBD1. CDR1 is LNHDA, CDR2 SQIVND, per germline (reference sequence). V shed 3 bases, J shed 3 bases, and the junction held 7 bases outside the gene matches. The CDR3 contains 15 residues. CDR3: CASSIVAGGYTEAFF. The CDR3, as DNA: TGTGCCAGTAGTATTGTTGCAGGGGGATACACTGAAGCTTTCTTT.

Within the sample, this clone is medium-sized. The V call is TRBV4-1, the J call TRBJ2-7; D tentatively fits TRBD1 or TRBD2 (5 bases each). Trimming cost V 3 bases and J 6 bases, with 21 bases left between them. Looked up from germline, CDR1 is MGHRA and CDR2 is YSYEKL. The CDR3 contains 16 residues. The CDR3 protein is CASSHVGGGSSSEQYF. The CDR3 DNA reads as TGCGCCAGCAGCCATGTTGGTGGGGGATCGTCGAGCGAGCAGTACTTC.

This clone turned up a few times. The J gene is TRBJ2-1, the V gene TRBV6-5; weak D call: TRBD2 (5 bases). Germline-derived CDR1 and CDR2 are MNHEY and SVGAGI. The CDR3 is made up of 15 amino acids. V dropped 4 bases and J dropped 6 bases, with 16 bases sitting between them. The DNA for the CDR3 is TGTGCCAGCAGTTCTACTAGTCGCTCTTTCAATGAGCAGTTCTTC. Translated: CASSSTSRSFNEQFF.

The CDR3 loop reads CSVGPGPAGNTIYF. DNA of the CDR3: TGCAGCGTTGGACCGGGACCAGCAGGAAACACCATATATTTT. The chain couples TRBV29-1 to TRBJ1-3; D might be TRBD1 (5 bases). The CDR3 covers 14 residues. Trimming cost V 4 bases and J 4 bases, with 14 bases left between them. Germline V CDR1 and CDR2: SQVTM, ANQGSEA.